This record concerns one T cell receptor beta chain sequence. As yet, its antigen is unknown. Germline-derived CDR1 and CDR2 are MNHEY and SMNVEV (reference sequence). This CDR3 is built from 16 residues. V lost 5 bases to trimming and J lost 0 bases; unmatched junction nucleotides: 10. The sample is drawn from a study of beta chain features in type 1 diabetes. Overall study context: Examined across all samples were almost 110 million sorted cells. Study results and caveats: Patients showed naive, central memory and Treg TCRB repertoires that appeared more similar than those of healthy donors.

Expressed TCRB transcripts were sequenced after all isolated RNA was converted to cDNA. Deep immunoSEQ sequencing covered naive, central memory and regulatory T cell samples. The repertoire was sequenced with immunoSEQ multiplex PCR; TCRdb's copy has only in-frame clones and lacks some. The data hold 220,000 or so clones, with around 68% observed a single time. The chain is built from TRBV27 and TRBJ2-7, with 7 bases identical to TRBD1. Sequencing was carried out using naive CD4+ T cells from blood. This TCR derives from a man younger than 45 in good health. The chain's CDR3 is CASSPTGAGTSYEQYF. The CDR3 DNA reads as TGTGCCAGCAGTCCAACAGGGGCAGGGACCTCCTACGAGCAGTACTTC.